This T cell receptor beta chain came from a study of CXCR3-negative and CXCR3-positive naive CD8 T cells. Whole-study results and caveats: More hydrophobic TRB CDR3s occurred in CXCR3-positive than in CXCR3-negative naive cells.

The study made its TRB cDNA libraries by 5' RACE, adding UMI labels. TCRdb processed the 5' RACE reads again and assigns one entry to each CDR3 protein, with no DNA. The sample has about 63,000 distinct CDR3 sequences, and its top ten clones hold 4% to 5.5%. As concerns this clonotype: Its cognate antigen is unknown.

CDR1 and CDR2 (germline): SQVTM, ANQGSEA. The CDR3 has 13 amino acids. This clonotype was sampled from a human donor in good health. Some clones in this sample may be carry-over from other donors' samples. This chain joins TRBV29-1 and TRBJ2-2. Sequenced material: naive CXCR3+ CD8+ T cells from blood. Subset noted: CD45RO-CCR7+CD27+CD95- naive CD8+ T cells expressing CXCR3 (TNR3+). CDR3: CSVSEANTGELFF.